This T cell receptor (beta chain) originates from a study of T-cell memory formation after mild COVID-19. Study-wide findings and caveats: Among clones peaking at day 37 in the second wave, SARS-CoV-2 specificity remained unconfirmed. Contracting clones localized mainly to CM and EM when CD4+ and mainly to EMRA when CD8+. Balance between CD4 and CD8 was seen in clones contracting day 15 to 85, and a CD4+ lean was seen in later expanders.

The CDR3 runs to 15 residues. Deletions cut 0 bases from V and 5 bases from J, with 16 bases between. Looked up from germline, CDR1 is DFQATT and CDR2 is SNEGSKA (reference sequence). Details on this clonotype: No antigen is known for it.

The TCR alpha and TCR beta cDNA libraries, bearing sample barcodes and UMIs, were generated by 5'RACE using constant-segment primers. TCRdb itself ran the 5' RACE reads through MiXCR, one entry per CDR3 protein. The sample yields approximately 60,000 distinct CDR3 sequences, roughly 9.5% seen once. Material for sequencing was PBMCs or a T cell subset sorted from them (not recorded which). The receptor comes from a man between 18 and 35 years old who had mild COVID-19 (a few samples of this study predate the infection). Cell type and time point are not known. This sequence joins TRBV20-1 and TRBJ2-5, with unresolved D. The chain's CDR3 is CSARDILGSKETQYF. In nucleotides, the CDR3 is TGCAGTGCTAGAGATATTCTTGGAAGTAAGGAGACCCAGTACTTC.